The 32 T cell receptor beta chains below all came from one sample that was sequenced in a study of shared clonotypes between healthy human individuals. The repertoire was sequenced with immunoSEQ multiplex PCR; TCRdb's copy has only in-frame clones and lacks some. The sample includes about 2 million clones, about 95% of them seen just once. CD45RO-negative, CCR7-positively selected cells formed the naive CD8 fraction, excluding terminally differentiated effector memory CD45RA+ cells. Material for sequencing was naive CD8+ T cells sorted from blood. The receptors shown here come from a man in his late teens or twenties in good health.

This chain joins TRBV6-6 and TRBJ2-7; D gene unclear. V gave up 3 bases and J gave up 5 bases, with 11 bases separating them. The CDR3 length is 13 residues. Germline CDR1 MNHNY, CDR2 SVGAGI (reference sequence). CDR3 protein: CASSYNRPHEQYF. The CDR3 DNA sequence: TGTGCCAGCAGTTATAACCGGCCTCACGAGCAGTACTTC.

As for this clone: The same CDR3 is also encoded by other DNA sequences in this sample. The V call is TRBV27, the J call TRBJ2-7; D is uncertain. This CDR3 region has 13 residues. Trimming took 0 bases from V and 1 from J, leaving 4 bases between them. The V gene's germline CDR1 is MNHEY and CDR2 SMNVEV (reference sequence). The CDR3 reads CASSLSPSYEQYF. As DNA, the CDR3 is TGTGCCAGCAGTTTATCCCCGTCCTACGAGCAGTACTTC.

The chain is built from TRBV27 and TRBJ1-2; D unresolved. The ends were cut back, 6 bases at V and 9 bases at J, with 17 bases in the middle. The CDR3 has 13 residues. CDR1 and CDR2 (germline): MNHEY, SMNVEV (reference sequence). The CDR3 loop is CASSSMTVLSYTF. In DNA form, the CDR3 reads TGTGCCAGCAGCTCCATGACTGTACTGAGCTACACCTTC.

V is TRBV4-3 and J is TRBJ2-7, with unresolved D. CDR3 length equals 16 residues. Germline V gene data show CDR1 as LGHNA and CDR2 as YSLEER. V dropped 0 bases and J dropped 2 bases, with 14 bases sitting between them. Here the CDR3 reads CASSQDRYSATYEQYF. DNA of the CDR3: TGCGCCAGCAGCCAAGATCGGTACAGCGCGACCTACGAGCAGTACTTC.

As concerns this clone: Other DNA sequences in the same sample also yield this CDR3. The gene calls are TRBV19 and TRBJ1-5; no definite D call. The germline CDR1 and CDR2 sequences are LNHDA and SQIVND (reference sequence). Trimming took 3 bases from V and 0 from J, leaving 9 bases between them. The CDR3 covers 15 residues. The CDR3 reads CASSITGYSNQPQHF. CDR3 nucleotides: TGTGCCAGTAGTATTACTGGGTATAGCAATCAGCCCCAGCATTTT.

Details on this clone: This specimen includes other DNA sequences encoding the same CDR3. The chain links TRBV7-9 to TRBJ2-5, with D possibly being TRBD2 (6 bases). This CDR3 has 13 residues. The V gene lost 5 bases and the J gene lost 2 bases, with 9 bases spanning the gap. Germline V gene sequence: CDR1 SEHNR, CDR2 FQNEAQ (reference sequence). The CDR3 region has the DNA TGTGCCAGCAGCCGTGGGGGGCAAGAGACCCAGTACTTC. It specifies CASSRGGQETQYF.

This chain connects TRBV7-9 to TRBJ2-7, with TRBD1 identical over 8 bases. This CDR3 spans 15 amino acids. Trimming cost V 5 bases and J 5 bases; bases outside gene matches: 11. From germline, CDR1 is SEHNR and CDR2 FQNEAQ (reference sequence). The CDR3: CASSPPTGVGDEQYF. In DNA form, the CDR3 reads TGTGCCAGCAGCCCGCCGACAGGGGTGGGAGACGAGCAGTACTTC. Complete variable domain (other parts from reference TRBV7-9 and TRBJ2-7): DTGVSQNPRHKITKRGQNVTFRCDPISEHNRLYWYRQTLGQGPEFLTYFQNEAQLEKSRLLSDRFSAERPKGSFSTLEIQRTEQGDSAMYLCASSPPTGVGDEQYFGPGTRLTVT.

Worth noting for this clone: Mismatch with germline at one junction end may stem from a read error. This chain connects TRBV7-7 to TRBJ1-1, with D perhaps matching TRBD1 (6 bases). There are 13 residues in the CDR3. Germline assignment: CDR1 SSHAT and CDR2 FNYEAQ (reference sequence). CDR3 protein: CASSAFQGSEAFF. CDR3 bases: TGTGCTAGCAGCGCGTTTCAGGGGTCTGAAGCTTTCTTT.

This sequence joins TRBV2 and TRBJ2-7; 10 nucleotides match TRBD2. CDR3 length equals 15 residues. Germline trimming cut 3 bases from V and 4 bases from J; bases unmatched to any gene: 6. From germline, CDR1 is SNHLY and CDR2 FYNNEI. The CDR3 protein is CASSDGAGGLYEQYF. The CDR3 coding sequence is TGTGCCAGCAGTGACGGAGCGGGAGGGCTGTACGAGCAGTACTTC.

The chain couples TRBV19 to TRBJ2-2; D remains ambiguous. CDR3 size: 14 residues. Trimming cost V 6 bases and J 4 bases, with 12 bases left between them. CDR1 is LNHDA and CDR2 is SQIVND in the germline V gene (reference sequence). CDR3: CASRALTGTGELFF. Here the CDR3 DNA reads TGTGCCAGTAGGGCGCTTACTGGCACCGGGGAGCTGTTTTTT.

V usage is TRBV11-2 and J usage is TRBJ2-2; 12 bases line up with TRBD2. Germline loops: CDR1 SGHAT, CDR2 FQNNGV. Trimming removed 5 bases from V and 6 bases from J; junction bases left unmatched: 7. The CDR3 is 16 amino acids. As DNA, the CDR3 is TGTGCCAGCAGCCCTACTAGCGGGGGGCCGTCCGGGGAGCTGTTTTTT. Translating it yields CASSPTSGGPSGELFF.

V usage is TRBV29-1 and J usage is TRBJ1-4; D unclear. Trimming took 3 bases from V and 3 from J, leaving 8 bases between them. This CDR3 is built from 13 residues. CDR1 and CDR2 from the germline V gene are SQVTM and ANQGSEA. The CDR3 loop reads CSVEDGSNEKLFF. In nucleotides, the CDR3 is TGCAGCGTTGAGGATGGGTCTAATGAAAAACTGTTTTTT.

The CDR3 here is CASSFWDRALPEAFF. The CDR3 nucleotides read TGTGCCAGCAGCTTCTGGGACAGGGCTCTGCCTGAAGCTTTCTTT. The chain has TRBV5-4 and TRBJ1-1, with 9 bases identical to TRBD1. The CDR3 is 15 residues long. The V and J ends lost 2 bases and 6 bases, in that order; junction bases with no gene match: 8. The germline gives CDR1 SGHNT, CDR2 YYREEE (reference sequence).

The rearrangement joins TRBV19 to TRBJ2-4, with TRBD2 matching 12 bases. Trimming at V came to 1 base and at J to 7 bases, leaving 2 bases not matched to a gene. The germline V gene has CDR1 LNHDA and CDR2 SQIVND (reference sequence). This CDR3 has 15 residues. The CDR3 DNA follows: TGTGCCAGTAGTATAGCTAGCGGGAGGGGCAACATTCAGTACTTC. Protein product: CASSIASGRGNIQYF.

The V call is TRBV15, the J call TRBJ2-7, with D uncertain. Germline values: CDR1 LNHNV, CDR2 YYDKDF (reference sequence). CDR3 length: 14 residues. V lost 1 base to trimming and J lost 4 bases, with 11 bases between them. CDR3 nucleotide sequence: TGTGCCACCAGCAGAGCTGAAGGAATTTACGAGCAGTACTTC. This gives the protein CATSRAEGIYEQYF.

The chain couples TRBV5-6 to TRBJ2-3; D remains ambiguous. Germline lookup yields CDR1 SGHDT and CDR2 YYEEEE. The V gene lost 0 bases and the J gene lost 3 bases, with 8 bases spanning the gap. This CDR3 spans 14 amino acids. In DNA, the CDR3 is TGTGCCAGCAGCTTGGCGCCAGATACAGATACGCAGTATTTT. This sequence encodes CASSLAPDTDTQYF.

J is TRBJ2-7 and V is TRBV4-3; D possibly corresponds to TRBD1 (5 bases). V lost 2 bases and J lost 6, with 14 bases in between. The CDR3 spans 14 residues. Germline values: CDR1 LGHNA, CDR2 YSLEER. As DNA, the CDR3 is TGCGCCAGCAGCCAAAGAGAAGGGGTAACCGAGCAGTACTTC. As protein: CASSQREGVTEQYF.

The chain joins TRBV13 to TRBJ1-2; a possible D gene is TRBD1 (5 bases). The CDR3 is made up of 15 amino acids. Germline-derived CDR1 and CDR2 are PRHDT and FYEKMQ (reference sequence). V shed 0 bases and J shed 2 bases, with 10 bases lying between them. The CDR3 protein is CASSLGGASNYGYTF. For the CDR3, the DNA is TGTGCCAGCAGCTTAGGTGGGGCGAGCAACTATGGCTACACCTTC.

A remark on this clone: Different DNA sequences within this sample yield the same CDR3. The rearrangement uses TRBV4-1 and TRBJ2-3; 8 bases align to TRBD2. Germline V lookup: CDR1 MGHRA, CDR2 YSYEKL. J was trimmed by 4 bases and V by 4 bases; bases with no gene match: 4. There are 14 residues in the CDR3. CDR3 nucleotides: TGCGCCAGCAGCCCGGGACTAGGGGCAGATACGCAGTATTTT. The encoded protein is CASSPGLGADTQYF.

This chain joins TRBV13 and TRBJ1-1; 7 nucleotides match TRBD1. This CDR3 spans 14 amino acids. Germline CDR1 PRHDT, CDR2 FYEKMQ (reference sequence). V gave up 6 bases and J gave up 5 bases; unmatched junction bases: 9. The CDR3 bases are TGTGCCAGCAGTCCTGACAGGGCGAGTACTGAAGCTTTCTTT. It yields the protein CASSPDRASTEAFF.

This clone was counted a single time. The rearrangement joins TRBV4-1 to TRBJ2-7; possibly TRBD1 or TRBD2 for D (6 bases each). In germline, CDR1 is MGHRA, CDR2 YSYEKL. Trimming shortened V by 3 bases and J by 5 bases, and 20 bases separated the two germline ends. The CDR3 spans 16 residues. Here the CDR3 reads CASSHLPTGASDEQYF. In DNA form, the CDR3 reads TGCGCCAGCAGCCACCTCCCGACGGGGGCTTCGGACGAGCAGTACTTC.

CDR3 DNA: TGTGCCAGCAGTTTACCCTCAGATACGCAGTATTTT. This sequence encodes CASSLPSDTQYF. The gene calls are TRBV28 and TRBJ2-3, with D unresolved. The CDR3 sequence is 12 residues long. CDR1 MDHEN and CDR2 SYDVKM come from the germline V gene. Deletions cut 2 bases from V and 4 bases from J, with 4 bases between.

The chain uses TRBV9 and TRBJ2-3; D ambiguous. The CDR3 length is 14 residues. CDR1 is SGDLS, CDR2 YYNGEE, per germline. The germline V and J ends were trimmed by 0 bases and 6 bases, with 11 bases remaining between them. CDR3: CASSVETAEDTQYF. The CDR3 region has the DNA TGTGCCAGCAGCGTAGAAACTGCCGAGGATACGCAGTATTTT.

This sequence joins TRBV5-1 and TRBJ2-7, with D perhaps given as TRBD1 or TRBD2 (5 bases each). The V end was cut by 2 bases, the J end by 4 bases, with 16 bases between. CDR3 length: 15 amino acids. Per the germline V gene, CDR1 is SGHRS and CDR2 is YFSETQ. This CDR3 is CASSLNRDGSYEQYF. In nucleotides, the CDR3 is TGCGCCAGCAGCTTAAACCGGGACGGGTCATACGAGCAGTACTTC.

The CDR3, as DNA: TGCGCCAGCAGCCCCGCTGGGAGTAAGGGAGTAGACACCGGGGAGCTGTTTTTT. Encoded protein: CASSPAGSKGVDTGELFF. The chain combines TRBV4-1 with TRBJ2-2; a possible D gene is TRBD2 (5 bases). Germline V lookup: CDR1 MGHRA, CDR2 YSYEKL. The V gene lost 4 bases and the J gene lost 3 bases, with 21 bases spanning the gap. The CDR3 runs 18 residues.

The rearrangement joins TRBV4-1 to TRBJ2-7, with unresolved D. The CDR3 has 14 amino acids. The V end was cut by 0 bases, the J end by 6 bases, with 12 bases between. The germline CDR1 and CDR2 sequences are MGHRA and YSYEKL. The CDR3 region is CASSQEVAYGEQYF. The CDR3, as DNA: TGCGCCAGCAGCCAAGAAGTTGCTTATGGCGAGCAGTACTTC.

V is TRBV27 and J is TRBJ2-2; D is perhaps TRBD2 (6 bases). Germline values: CDR1 MNHEY, CDR2 SMNVEV (reference sequence). Trimming took off 3 bases at V and 6 bases at J, with 14 bases between the two ends. The CDR3 totals 15 residues. The CDR3 bases are TGTGCCAGCAGTTTGGAGGGTTCTTCCCCCGGGGAGCTGTTTTTT. It is translated as CASSLEGSSPGELFF.

The chain employs TRBV7-9 and TRBJ2-5; the match to TRBD2 covers 9 bases. From germline, CDR1 is SEHNR and CDR2 FQNEAQ (reference sequence). The V gene end was trimmed by 1 base and the J gene end by 5 bases; junction bases not matched to a gene: 5. This CDR3 has 15 amino acids. The chain's CDR3 is CASSLGTSETETQYF. In DNA, the CDR3 is TGTGCCAGCAGCTTAGGGACTAGCGAAACGGAGACCCAGTACTTC.

As for this clone: This sample includes further DNA sequences coding for the same CDR3. The J gene is TRBJ2-7, the V gene TRBV30; the D gene is possibly TRBD2 (5 bases). From germline, CDR1 is GTSNPN and CDR2 SVGIG (reference sequence). This CDR3 contains 11 residues. V was trimmed by 2 bases and J by 6 bases, leaving 8 bases between them. The CDR3 loop is CAWSPGGEQYF. The CDR3, as DNA: TGTGCCTGGAGTCCCGGAGGCGAGCAGTACTTC.

The chain has TRBV28 and TRBJ2-5; 11 nucleotides line up with TRBD2. J lost 0 bases, V lost 3 bases, and 6 bases had no gene match. From germline, CDR1 is MDHEN and CDR2 SYDVKM. CDR3 length: 17 residues. CDR3 nucleotides: TGTGCCAGCAGTTTCCCGGGACTAGCGGTGGACCAAGAGACCCAGTACTTC. Its protein is CASSFPGLAVDQETQYF.

The rearrangement uses TRBV9 and TRBJ1-1; D gene uncertain. Germline CDR1 SGDLS, CDR2 YYNGEE. With 0 bases removed from V and 5 bases from J, the gap between germline ends came to 20 bases. This CDR3 region has 17 residues. The CDR3 here is CASSVATTQTAGTEAFF. The CDR3 nucleotides read TGTGCCAGCAGCGTAGCTACGACCCAAACTGCGGGGACTGAAGCTTTCTTT.

V and J are TRBV7-2 and TRBJ2-7; 7 bases are a match to TRBD1. The CDR3 has 15 residues. The germline CDR1 and CDR2 sequences are SGHTA and FQGNSA. V was clipped by 5 bases and J by 1 base; unmatched bases: 8. CDR3 coding DNA: TGTGCCAGCAGCCCTCAATGGGACAGTTCCTACGAGCAGTACTTC. Its protein is CASSPQWDSSYEQYF.